This passage covers 6 T cell receptor beta chains from one sample sequenced in a study of naive and memory T cell subsets. Study results and limitations: Especially in CD8 cells, naive repertoires contained a few larger clonotypes, possibly CD45RA-re-expressing memory cells.

No cognate antigen is known for these TCRs. Two oligonucleotides, mixed equimolar, formed the beta constant-region primer covering TRBC1 and TRBC2. Ligated cDNA was amplified by four rounds of PCR with nested alpha and beta constant-region primers and SP2. A single record per CDR3 protein comes from TCRdb applying MiXCR to the UMI-ligation and nested PCR reads. The table lists approximately 140,000 distinct CDR3 sequences, around 21% of them singletons. Sequenced: naive CD8+ T cells from blood. The receptors were gathered from a human donor in good health.

V gene TRBV28 combines with J gene TRBJ1-5, with D maybe TRBD1 (5 bases). V gave up 5 bases and J gave up 7 bases, with 21 bases separating them. This CDR3 contains 16 residues. CDR1 is MDHEN and CDR2 is SYDVKM in the germline V gene. DNA for the CDR3: TGTGCCAGCAGTCCTAGAGGTCTCCCCAACAGGCAGCCCCAGCATTTT. Amino acids: CASSPRGLPNRQPQHF.

This clonotype has a handful of counts. The V call is TRBV15, the J call TRBJ2-3; D ambiguous. Trimming took 0 bases from V and 4 from J, leaving 20 bases between them. This CDR3 spans 18 amino acids. CDR1 and CDR2 from the germline V gene are LNHNV and YYDKDF (reference sequence). CDR3 loop: CATSRDSVNRVPPDTQYF. The CDR3 region has the DNA TGTGCCACCAGCAGAGATTCCGTCAATCGGGTCCCGCCAGATACGCAGTATTTT.

This clonotype has just a few counts. The chain couples TRBV12-3 or TRBV12-4 to TRBJ2-2; D gene unclear. CDR3 length: 12 residues. V was cut by 5 bases and J by 6 bases, with 7 bases left in between. CDR3: CASSPLAGELFF. The DNA for the CDR3 is TGTGCCAGCAGTCCCTTAGCCGGGGAGCTGTTTTTT.

This clonotype was detected a few times. V is TRBV5-1 and J is TRBJ2-1; possible D gene TRBD2, 6 bases. The CDR3 sequence is 14 residues long. V lost 6 bases and J 5 bases, leaving 15 bases between the germline ends. Germline values: CDR1 SGHRS, CDR2 YFSETQ. The CDR3: CASTARDGDNEQFF. The CDR3 coding sequence is TGCGCCAGCACGGCGCGGGACGGCGACAATGAGCAGTTCTTC.

This clonotype came up a few times. The chain combines TRBV12-5 with TRBJ2-7; TRBD2 aligns across 7 bases. V was pared by 3 bases and J by 5 bases, with 1 base of the junction left unmatched. The CDR3 sequence is 12 residues long. The germline gives CDR1 LGHNT, CDR2 FRNRAP. CDR3 DNA: TGTGCTAGTGGTTTCGGGACTAACGAGCAGTACTTC. This encodes CASGFGTNEQYF. The variable domain in full, completed from reference TRBV12-5 and TRBJ2-7, reads DARVTQTPRHKVTEMGQEVTMRCQPILGHNTVFWYRQTMMQGLELLAYFRNRAPLDDSGMPKDRFSAEMPDATLATLKIQPSEPRDSAVYFCASGFGTNEQYFGPGTRLTVT.

The chain has TRBV12-5 and TRBJ1-1, with 7 bases aligning to TRBD1. Trimming took 0 bases from V and 1 from J; bases not matched to a gene: 5. The germline gives CDR1 LGHNT, CDR2 FRNRAP. The CDR3 loop spans 16 amino acids. The CDR3 coding sequence is TGTGCTAGTGGTTTGGTCGACGGGACAGCGAACACTGAAGCTTTCTTT. This translates into CASGLVDGTANTEAFF. The full variable domain, with the rest looked up from reference TRBV12-5 and TRBJ1-1, is DARVTQTPRHKVTEMGQEVTMRCQPILGHNTVFWYRQTMMQGLELLAYFRNRAPLDDSGMPKDRFSAEMPDATLATLKIQPSEPRDSAVYFCASGLVDGTANTEAFFGQGTRLTVV.